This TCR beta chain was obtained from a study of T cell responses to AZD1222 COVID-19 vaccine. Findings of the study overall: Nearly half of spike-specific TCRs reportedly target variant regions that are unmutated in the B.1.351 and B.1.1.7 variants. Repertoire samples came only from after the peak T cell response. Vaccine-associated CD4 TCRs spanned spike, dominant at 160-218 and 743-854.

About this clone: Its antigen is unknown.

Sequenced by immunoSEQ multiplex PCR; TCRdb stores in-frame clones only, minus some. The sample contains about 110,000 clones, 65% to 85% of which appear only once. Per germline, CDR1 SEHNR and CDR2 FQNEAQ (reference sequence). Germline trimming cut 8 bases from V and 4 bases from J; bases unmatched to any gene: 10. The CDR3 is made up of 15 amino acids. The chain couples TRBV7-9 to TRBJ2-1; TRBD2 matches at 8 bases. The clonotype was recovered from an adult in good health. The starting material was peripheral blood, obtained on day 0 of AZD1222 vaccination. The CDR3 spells CASLDDGRGYNEQFF. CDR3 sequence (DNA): TGTGCCAGCCTCGACGACGGGAGGGGGTACAATGAGCAGTTCTTC.